Shown below are 20 T cell receptor beta chains from a single sample sequenced in a study of identical twins. MiXCR, run by TCRdb on the 5' RACE reads, gives a single entry per CDR3 protein. This sample carries 400,000 or so distinct CDR3 sequences, about 9% of them seen once, and the ten largest clones take roughly 9%. The sample consisted of naive T cells sorted from blood. Receptor source: a woman aged 45 to 65 in good health.

This clonotype was seen repeatedly, ten times or more. The rearrangement uses TRBV5-1 and TRBJ2-1, with D possibly being TRBD2 (6 bases). Germline V gene data show CDR1 as SGHRS and CDR2 as YFSETQ. V gave up 2 bases and J gave up 7 bases, with 13 bases separating them. The length of the CDR3 is 14 residues. CDR3 DNA sequence: TGCGCCAGCAGCTTTGGTAGCGCGGGGAATGAGCAGTTCTTC. Protein sequence: CASSFGSAGNEQFF.

The chain links TRBV12-3 or TRBV12-4 to TRBJ2-7; 7 bases match TRBD2. The CDR3 extends over 13 amino acids. The V and J ends lost 0 bases and 11 bases, in that order; junction bases with no gene match: 7. CDR3 region: CASSLARETSKYF. DNA for the CDR3: TGTGCCAGCAGTTTAGCGCGGGAGACTTCAAAGTACTTC.

Remarks on this clonotype: A much larger clone sits a single nucleotide away, making a read error possible. This chain connects TRBV4-1 to TRBJ2-1; 13 bases align to TRBD2. After removal of 8 bases from V and 7 bases from J, the junction contained 14 bases not matched to a gene. Germline V CDR1 and CDR2: MGHRA, YSYEKL. The CDR3 sequence is 17 residues long. The CDR3 spells CASRRGGLAGLGNEQFF. CDR3 sequence (DNA): TGCGCCAGCCGCCGGGGGGGACTAGCGGGATTGGGGAATGAGCAGTTCTTC.

The chain has TRBV7-9 and TRBJ2-7; TRBD2 matches at 15 bases. Per germline, CDR1 SEHNR and CDR2 FQNEAQ (reference sequence). Trimming cost V 1 base and J 0 bases; bases outside gene matches: 1. The CDR3 totals 17 residues. CDR3 sequence reads: CASSLGTSGRDSYEQYF. The CDR3 coding sequence is TGTGCCAGCAGCTTAGGGACTAGCGGGAGGGACTCCTACGAGCAGTACTTC.

This clonotype was counted a few times. The chain carries TRBV12-3 or TRBV12-4 and TRBJ1-5, with TRBD1 as a possible D gene (6 bases). The CDR3 runs to 14 residues. Trimming removed 6 bases from V and 7 bases from J, with 16 bases in between. The CDR3 coding sequence is TGTGCCAGCAGCCCACCAGGGGCTGGACAGCCCCAGCATTTT. The encoded protein is CASSPPGAGQPQHF.

The chain couples TRBV6-5 to TRBJ2-5, with 8 positions matching TRBD2. The CDR3 extends over 16 amino acids. V lost 4 bases to trimming and J lost 2 bases; unmatched junction nucleotides: 9. CDR1 and CDR2 (germline): MNHEY, SVGAGI. For the CDR3, the DNA is TGTGCCAGCAGTTCTGAACTAGCGGAGCGTCAAGAGACCCAGTACTTC. This encodes CASSSELAERQETQYF.

The sample holds a few counts of this clonotype. The chain recombines TRBV5-1 with TRBJ2-5; D is undetermined. Deletions cut 7 bases from V and 5 bases from J, with 9 bases between. CDR3 length: 11 residues. The germline CDR1 and CDR2 sequences are SGHRS and YFSETQ. The chain's CDR3 is CASQGWETQYF. CDR3 coding DNA: TGCGCCAGCCAAGGCTGGGAGACCCAGTACTTC.

This clonotype was observed at least ten times. V gene TRBV27 combines with J gene TRBJ2-2, with TRBD1 as a possible D gene (6 bases). Germline CDR1 MNHEY, CDR2 SMNVEV (reference sequence). The germline V and J ends were trimmed by 5 bases and 6 bases, with 13 bases remaining between them. The CDR3 covers 14 residues. The CDR3 reads CASSPQGMAGELFF. DNA for the CDR3: TGTGCCAGCAGTCCACAGGGAATGGCCGGGGAGCTGTTTTTT.

The rearrangement uses TRBV20-1 and TRBJ2-1; D uncertain. The CDR3 is made up of 14 amino acids. Germline CDR1 and CDR2: DFQATT and SNEGSKA (reference sequence). V lost 6 bases to trimming and J lost 7 bases, with 19 bases between them. The CDR3 nucleotides read TGCAGTGCCCCGCGACCAGCGCGTGTTAATGAGCAGTTCTTC. Its protein product is CSAPRPARVNEQFF.

The chain carries TRBV11-3 and TRBJ2-6; D may be TRBD2 (5 bases). Trimming left V 5 bases short and J 1 base short, with 9 bases between. Germline CDR1 is SGHNT and CDR2 is YENEEA. The CDR3 is 15 amino acids. The chain's CDR3 is CASSDYGSGANVLTF. The CDR3 DNA sequence: TGTGCCAGCAGCGACTACGGTTCTGGGGCCAACGTCCTGACTTTC.

This rearrangement joins TRBV5-1 to TRBJ2-6, with 7 bases lining up with TRBD1. V shed 4 bases, J shed 0 bases, and the junction held 7 bases outside the gene matches. This CDR3 has 17 residues. Looked up from germline, CDR1 is SGHRS and CDR2 is YFSETQ. The CDR3 loop is CASSIRTGTSGANVLTF. Here the CDR3 DNA reads TGCGCCAGCAGCATCAGGACAGGCACCTCTGGGGCCAACGTCCTGACTTTC.

The chain employs TRBV2 and TRBJ1-4; D ambiguous. The ends were cut back, 5 bases at V and 8 bases at J, with 27 bases in the middle. Germline V gene sequence: CDR1 SNHLY, CDR2 FYNNEI. The CDR3 spans 18 residues. CDR3 sequence (DNA): TGTGCCAGCAGTTACCTCTCTTCCTCTGTCCCCTTCGGGGAAAAACTGTTTTTT. Its protein is CASSYLSSSVPFGEKLFF.

This clonotype was detected many times. The chain links TRBV10-3 to TRBJ2-3; D might be TRBD2 (6 bases). Germline values: CDR1 ENHRY, CDR2 SYGVKD. The CDR3 contains 17 residues. V lost 4 bases and J 2 bases, leaving 19 bases between the germline ends. CDR3 amino acids: CAISGTSGRDPTDTQYF. The CDR3 DNA follows: TGTGCCATCAGTGGGACCTCGGGGCGGGACCCCACAGATACGCAGTATTTT.

The sample holds a few counts of this clonotype. The CDR3 sequence: CATARGREPQHF. Written as DNA, the CDR3 is TGTGCCACCGCCCGGGGCAGGGAGCCCCAGCATTTT. The V and J genes are TRBV15 and TRBJ1-5; the D gene is possibly TRBD1 (5 bases). Trimming cost V 8 bases and J 8 bases, with 13 bases left between them. The CDR3 extends over 12 amino acids. Germline CDR1 LNHNV, CDR2 YYDKDF (reference sequence).

The J gene is TRBJ2-3, the V gene TRBV7-8; 9 nucleotides agree with TRBD1. CDR3 length equals 17 residues. Losses at the gene ends were 4 bases for V and 2 bases for J; bases not matched to a gene: 10. Germline V gene sequence: CDR1 SGHVS, CDR2 FQNEAQ. CDR3 sequence: CASSSRGGTGSTDTQYF. For the CDR3, the DNA is TGTGCCAGCAGCTCCAGGGGGGGGACAGGGTCCACAGATACGCAGTATTTT.

This clonotype was seen only a few times. This chain uses TRBV20-1 with TRBJ1-1; possible D gene TRBD1, 5 bases. The V and J ends lost 1 base and 6 bases respectively, with 15 bases between them. Germline V gene lookup returns CDR1 DFQATT and CDR2 SNEGSKA (reference sequence). CDR3 length: 14 amino acids. In DNA form, the CDR3 reads TGCAGTGCTAGAGTACCGGGGGGGTCCCCTGAAGCTTTCTTT. Protein product: CSARVPGGSPEAFF.

This clonotype was picked up a small number of times. The chain employs TRBV20-1 and TRBJ2-1; unclear D gene. The CDR3 length is 14 residues. Deletions cut 6 bases from V and 7 bases from J, with 19 bases between. The germline V gene has CDR1 DFQATT and CDR2 SNEGSKA (reference sequence). CDR3 sequence reads: CSASRSPLGNEQFF. For the CDR3, the DNA is TGCAGTGCGTCTCGGTCACCCCTGGGGAATGAGCAGTTCTTC.

This clonotype was detected many times. The chain recombines TRBV5-8 with TRBJ2-3, with TRBD2 matching 7 bases. After removal of 3 bases from V and 3 bases from J, the junction contained 10 bases not matched to a gene. The CDR3 is 16 residues long. Germline lookup yields CDR1 SGHTS and CDR2 YDEGEE. CDR3 in amino acids: CASSSGELASTDTQYF. CDR3 bases: TGTGCCAGCAGCTCGGGGGAACTAGCGTCAACAGATACGCAGTATTTT. The whole variable domain, remainder taken from reference TRBV5-8 and TRBJ2-3, is EAGVTQSPTHLIKTRGQQATLRCSPISGHTSVYWYQQALGLGLQFLLWYDEGEERNRGNFPPRFSGRQFPNYSSELNVNALELEDSALYLCASSSGELASTDTQYFGPGTRLTVL.

This rearrangement joins TRBV5-1 to TRBJ1-1; D may be TRBD1 (5 bases). V lost 4 bases and J lost 0, with 16 bases in between. The CDR3 sequence is 16 residues long. Germline-derived CDR1 and CDR2 are SGHRS and YFSETQ. Here the CDR3 DNA reads TGCGCCAGCAGCAAACAACCCTGGGGGTTGAACACTGAAGCTTTCTTT. Translating it yields CASSKQPWGLNTEAFF. The full variable domain, with the rest looked up from reference TRBV5-1 and TRBJ1-1, is KAGVTQTPRYLIKTRGQQVTLSCSPISGHRSVSWYQQTPGQGLQFLFEYFSETQRNKGNFPGRFSGRQFSNSRSEMNVSTLELGDSALYLCASSKQPWGLNTEAFFGQGTRLTVV.

This sequence joins TRBV5-1 and TRBJ1-1, with unresolved D. V was clipped by 2 bases and J by 0 bases, with 8 bases between them. From germline, CDR1 is SGHRS and CDR2 YFSETQ. This CDR3 contains 14 residues. The CDR3 spells CASSLDIVNTEAFF. CDR3 in DNA: TGCGCCAGCAGCTTAGACATCGTGAACACTGAAGCTTTCTTT.